The T cell receptor (beta chain) described here comes from a study of T-cell reconstitution after alpha-beta-depleted transplantation in children. Findings of the study overall: One year post-transplant, T-cell counts and diversity were largely derived from T cells produced anew.

The CDR3 length is 15 residues. V was pared by 5 bases and J by 3 bases, with 14 bases between. CDR1 LNHDA and CDR2 SQIVND come from the germline V gene (reference sequence). It was with unique molecular identifiers that the TCRbeta library was prepared. In TCRdb, the PCR reads were re-called with MiXCR into one record per CDR3 protein. The top ten clones hold roughly 2% of a sample with fewer than 550,000 distinct CDR3 sequences, over 9.5% of them seen once. This clonotype was seen many times. Its antigen is as yet unknown. The J gene is TRBJ2-1, the V gene TRBV19; D is perhaps TRBD2 (6 bases). The material was PBMCs, obtained before TCRalphabeta/CD19-depleted stem cell transplant. The sequence was collected from a child aged 2-15 years with inherited bone marrow failure, due to receive a stem cell transplant. CDR3 in DNA: TGTGCCAGTAGTCTCGACGGGAGAGTCTACAATGAGCAGTTCTTC. Translating it yields CASSLDGRVYNEQFF.